The sequence of this TCR beta chain was determined in a study of regulatory T cells in long-lasting Graves disease (dated by TCRdb to the early 2020s). Notes on the research overall: Persistent Graves' disease was defined as antithyroid drug treatment for over 5 years with persistently positive TSH receptor autoantibodies. This study used TCR sequencing and RNA sequencing of peripheral blood to compare persistent Graves' disease patients against newly diagnosed Graves' disease patients. The study took place in China and was registered as a clinical trial. A total of around 35 samples underwent TCR sequencing, from around 13 patients with persistent Graves' disease and 20 patients with newly diagnosed Graves' disease. In the clinical cohort, patients with persistent Graves' disease had used antithyroid drugs for an average of roughly 10 years.

With respect to this clonotype: The target of this receptor is not known. Per-base quality was not reported, and no clone a single base away is much larger than it.

CDR1 SGHVS and CDR2 FNYEAQ were looked up in the germline V gene. The junction shows trimming of 4 bases on V and 0 bases on J, plus 18 bases between the germline ends. The CDR3 measures 17 amino acids from cysteine to phenylalanine. This entry keeps only the CDR3 DNA: 51 bases, framed from base 1. This sample's time point label indicates: persistent/refractory GD, antithyroid drugs over 5 years with positive TRAb. RNA was extracted from PBMCs in TRIzol for both TCR sequencing and RNA sequencing. The diagnosis of Graves' disease followed American Thyroid Association guidelines. Recruitment of patients was carried out at an endocrinology department in Xi'an, China. Each patient gave 9 to 10 milliliters of peripheral blood, collected in an EDTA anticoagulant tube. Ficoll Paque Plus density gradient separation was used to isolate PBMCs, and no additional T cell sorting was done. An Agilent 2100 Bioanalyzer and agarose gel were used to check RNA quality, while a NanoDrop 2000 measured RNA concentration.

The investigation overall reported the following: A larger number of public clonotypes was shared among persistent patients (about 2,700) than among newly diagnosed patients (over 850). The authors acknowledged the small sample size as a limitation that may reduce accuracy. Sequencing and analysis were restricted to the TCR beta chain. Persistent Graves' disease patients showed lower TCR Shannon entropy and fewer highly expanded clones than newly diagnosed patients, suggesting clonal expansion. TRBV28, TRBJ1-2 and TRBJ2-5 were preferentially used in persistent disease, while TRBV20-1 and TRBJ2-1 were favored in newly diagnosed disease. Only peripheral blood was studied, because thyroid tissue, the primary lesion, was inaccessible.

Library preparation employed multiplex PCR. These reads were obtained on an Illumina HiSeq 4000. TCR beta libraries were built with iRepertoire HTBI primers and Arm-PCR amplification of CDR3 regions. Before sequencing, the PCR products underwent gel purification. On the authors' methods: Gene usage analysis of CDR3 amino acid clonotypes relied on the roughly 60 TRBV and 15 or so TRBJ segments identified across samples. COPE and FqMerger were used to merge filtered high-quality paired reads into contigs. BLAST was used to align contigs to IMGT TRBV, TRBD and TRBJ reference genes, and CDR3 was defined according to IMGT. Any clonotype with a frequency above 0.1% was counted as a highly expanded clone. Shannon entropy was used to measure repertoire diversity, and the Gini coefficient was used to measure V-J evenness. A clonotype was considered public if more than one individual shared it. The public reads were run again by TCRdb, first through fastp at Q25 and then through MiXCR, and only productive beta chains were kept. Rows matching on CDR3 protein sequence are summarized as one entry with the most common DNA and genes. The V and J calls were determined by TCRdb, not by the authors. This sample is represented by approximately 500,000 distinct CDR3 sequences; about a fifth of them were singletons. The ten largest clonotypes hold more than 6% of the sample.

The starting material was peripheral blood mononuclear cells (PBMCs), obtained when the disease was refractory, from a patient treated with antithyroid drugs. Rearrangement joined TRBV7-6 to TRBJ1-2; the D gene assignment is ambiguous. The sequence derives from a female donor with Graves disease. The CDR3 here reads CASSSNLLEPSNYGYTF. The base sequence is TGTGCCAGCAGCTCTAATCTCTTGGAACCCTCTAACTATGGCTACACCTTC.